Sequencing of this T cell receptor beta chain was carried out in a study of blood T cell repertoires in COVID-19. On the study more broadly: Sites across the United States, Italy and Spain contributed samples from acute and convalescent COVID-19. The analysed material was cDNA or gDNA that came from T cells, B-cell-depleted T cells, or PBMCs.

Original processing methods: Estimates of nucleated cell counts were drawn from the amplification of reference gene primers. The table came from immunoSEQ multiplex PCR; TCRdb's copy has only in-frame clones and leaves some out. V and J calls and clone size are copied from that table; D and trimming were computed from the DNA. The sample holds tens of thousands of clones; about nine tenths are singletons and the top ten take 5.1%. Per germline, CDR1 SEHNR and CDR2 FQNEAQ (reference sequence). The CDR3 has 17 amino acids. The V gene end was trimmed by 5 bases and the J gene end by 1 base; junction bases not matched to a gene: 9.

The rearrangement uses TRBV7-9 and TRBJ1-5, with TRBD1 matching 9 bases. The source material was peripheral blood. This TCR came from a human donor in a cohort sampled during active COVID-19. The CDR3 DNA sequence: TGTGCCAGCAGCCTCGGGACAGGGAGGAGGAGCAATCAGCCCCAGCATTTT. Encoded protein: CASSLGTGRRSNQPQHF. The full variable domain, with the rest looked up from reference TRBV7-9 and TRBJ1-5, is DTGVSQNPRHKITKRGQNVTFRCDPISEHNRLYWYRQTLGQGPEFLTYFQNEAQLEKSRLLSDRFSAERPKGSFSTLEIQRTEQGDSAMYLCASSLGTGRRSNQPQHFGDGTRLSIL.